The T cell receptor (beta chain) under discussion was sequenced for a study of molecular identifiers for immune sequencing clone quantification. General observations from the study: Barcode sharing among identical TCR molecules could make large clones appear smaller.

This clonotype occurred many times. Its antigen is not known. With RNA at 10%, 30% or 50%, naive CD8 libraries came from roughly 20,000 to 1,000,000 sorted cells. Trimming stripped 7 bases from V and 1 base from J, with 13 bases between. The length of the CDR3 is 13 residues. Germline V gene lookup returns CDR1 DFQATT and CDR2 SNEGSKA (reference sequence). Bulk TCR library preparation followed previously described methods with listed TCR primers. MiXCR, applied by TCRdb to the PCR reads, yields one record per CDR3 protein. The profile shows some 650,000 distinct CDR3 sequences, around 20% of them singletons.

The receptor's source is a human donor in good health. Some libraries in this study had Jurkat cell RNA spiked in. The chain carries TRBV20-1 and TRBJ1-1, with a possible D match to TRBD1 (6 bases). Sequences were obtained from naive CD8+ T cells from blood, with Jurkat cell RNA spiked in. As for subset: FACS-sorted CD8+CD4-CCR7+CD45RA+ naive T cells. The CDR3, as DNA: TGCAGTGTCATAGACAGGACGAACACTGAAGCTTTCTTT. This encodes CSVIDRTNTEAFF.